This TCR beta chain was retrieved from a study of T cell repertoires in cytomegalovirus infection. About the study: Public TCR beta signatures were indicative of both CMV infection and a matching HLA type.

Turning to this clonotype: The antigen is unknown.

Findings and caveats of the study: HLA-C-restricted TCR beta clonotypes specific for CMV led the ex vivo response.

V lost 0 bases, J lost 0 bases, and 14 bases stayed unmatched. The CDR3 runs to 21 residues. The germline V gene has CDR1 MNHNY and CDR2 SVGAGI (reference sequence). TCRdb itself ran the reads through MiXCR, one entry per CDR3 protein. The sample holds about 310,000 distinct CDR3 sequences, 17% seen once. Sequencing used PBMCs. The TCR comes from a human donor in good health (CMV status not recorded). Some clones in this sample may be carry-over from other donors' samples. V is TRBV6-6 and J is TRBJ1-2; TRBD1 agrees at 12 bases. The CDR3, as DNA: TGTGCCAGCAGTTACTCAGTATTACCGGGACAGGGGGCAACACCTAACTATGGCTACACCTTC. Translating it yields CASSYSVLPGQGATPNYGYTF.